Below, 16 T cell receptor beta chains from the same sample are listed, as sequenced in a study of PD-1 blockade in mismatch repair-deficient tumors (dated by TCRdb to about 2017). The protocol used for the library was the immunoSEQ multiplex PCR assay. What TCRdb holds here is the immuneACCESS table cut down to in-frame rearrangements. Part of the clones is not present; checked against another copy, under half of the missing clones reflect an unresolved V gene, and the others are unexplained. A total of about 120,000 clones appear in this sample, about 86% of them only once. Clones ranked in the top ten supply about 13% of the sample. This specimen consisted of peripheral blood, obtained 44 weeks after starting pembrolizumab. Every receptor here comes from an adult with mismatch repair-deficient cancer.

The rearrangement links TRBV4-3 to TRBJ2-3; a weak D match, TRBD1 (5 bases). CDR1 is LGHNA, CDR2 YSLEER, per germline. The ends were cut back, 0 bases at V and 1 base at J, with 8 bases in the middle. The CDR3 length is 15 residues. As DNA, the CDR3 is TGCGCCAGCAGCCAAGACAGGGCCCGCACAGATACGCAGTATTTT. Translation gives CASSQDRARTDTQYF.

The gene calls are TRBV2 and TRBJ2-3, with TRBD2 as a possible D gene (5 bases). The germline CDR1 and CDR2 sequences are SNHLY and FYNNEI. The V end was cut by 6 bases, the J end by 2 bases, with 12 bases between. The CDR3 consists of 14 residues. CDR3 residues: CASSLDSVTDTQYF. CDR3 in DNA: TGTGCCAGCAGCCTGGACTCCGTCACAGATACGCAGTATTTT.

This rearrangement joins TRBV30 to TRBJ2-3; TRBD1 agrees at 10 bases. Germline assignment: CDR1 GTSNPN and CDR2 SVGIG (reference sequence). V trimming: 2 bases; J trimming: 2 bases; junction bases outside the gene matches: 4. This CDR3 has 15 amino acids. CDR3 DNA: TGTGCCTGGAGTCCCGGGACAGGGGTCACAGATACGCAGTATTTT. It yields the protein CAWSPGTGVTDTQYF. The full variable domain, rest sourced from reference TRBV30 and TRBJ2-3, is SQTIHQWPATLVQPVGSPLSLECTVEGTSNPNLYWYRQAAGRGLQLLFYSVGIGQISSEVPQNLSASRPQDRQFILSSKKLLLSDSGFYLCAWSPGTGVTDTQYFGPGTRLTVL.

The rearrangement links TRBV27 to TRBJ2-2; perhaps D is TRBD1 or TRBD2 (5 bases each). Trimming cost V 6 bases and J 0 bases, with 17 bases left between them. The length of the CDR3 is 17 residues. Germline lookup yields CDR1 MNHEY and CDR2 SMNVEV (reference sequence). Here the CDR3 DNA reads TGTGCCAGCAGCTCAATAGCCGGGACCCCGAACACCGGGGAGCTGTTTTTT. It yields the protein CASSSIAGTPNTGELFF.

This clone is a singleton in its sample. This rearrangement joins TRBV7-9 to TRBJ1-1; possible D gene TRBD1, 5 bases. The V and J ends lost 5 bases and 3 bases respectively, with 10 bases between them. CDR1 and CDR2 from the germline V gene are SEHNR and FQNEAQ (reference sequence). The CDR3 covers 13 residues. The CDR3 loop reads CASSPRVDTEAFF. The CDR3 DNA reads TGTGCCAGCAGCCCCAGGGTGGACACTGAAGCTTTCTTT.

This clone was detected a few times. V gene TRBV6-1 combines with J gene TRBJ2-3; TRBD2 agrees at 8 bases. CDR3 size: 15 residues. CDR1 and CDR2 from the germline V gene are MNHNS and SASEGT. The J segment lost 3 bases and the V segment lost 3 bases, leaving 5 bases of the junction unmatched. The CDR3 here is CASSDGSGSTDTQYF. The CDR3 DNA follows: TGTGCCAGCAGTGACGGGAGCGGGAGTACAGATACGCAGTATTTT.

The J gene is TRBJ2-7, the V gene TRBV2; TRBD1 is a possible D gene (5 bases). The CDR3 length is 13 residues. In germline, CDR1 is SNHLY, CDR2 FYNNEI. The germline V and J ends were trimmed by 7 bases and 6 bases, with 16 bases remaining between them. The CDR3 is CASKKHERGEQYF. Here the CDR3 DNA reads TGTGCCAGCAAAAAACACGAAAGGGGCGAGCAGTACTTC.

V is TRBV5-1 and J is TRBJ1-5; D is unresolved. Trimming removed 0 bases at V and 5 bases at J, with 6 bases between. This CDR3 spans 13 amino acids. Looked up from germline, CDR1 is SGHRS and CDR2 is YFSETQ. In DNA form, the CDR3 reads TGCGCCAGCAGCTTGGCCCTGGATCAGCCCCAGCATTTT. It encodes CASSLALDQPQHF.

This sequence joins TRBV19 and TRBJ2-1; 9 bases line up with TRBD1. Germline CDR1 reads LNHDA; CDR2 reads SQIVND (reference sequence). V trimming: 3 bases; J trimming: 8 bases; junction bases outside the gene matches: 5. The CDR3 spans 14 residues. The CDR3 region is CASSIGTGRDEQFF. The CDR3 DNA is TGTGCCAGTAGTATCGGGACAGGGCGGGATGAGCAGTTCTTC.

The sample holds one count of this clone. The CDR3 region is CASSPRRATSGNTIYF. The CDR3 DNA follows: TGTGCCAGCAGCCCGCGTCGCGCGACCTCTGGAAACACCATATATTTT. J is TRBJ1-3 and V is TRBV9; D is undetermined. This CDR3 is 16 amino acids long. Germline V lookup: CDR1 SGDLS, CDR2 YYNGEE. The germline V and J ends were trimmed by 4 bases and 0 bases, with 14 bases remaining between them. Together with reference TRBV9 and TRBJ1-3, the CDR3 gives the full variable domain: DSGVTQTPKHLITATGQRVTLRCSPRSGDLSVYWYQQSLDQGLQFLIQYYNGEERAKGNILERFSAQQFPDLHSELNLSSLELGDSALYFCASSPRRATSGNTIYFGEGSWLTVV.

This chain joins TRBV7-3 and TRBJ2-5, with 11 bases lining up with TRBD2. Germline V lookup: CDR1 SGHTA, CDR2 FQGTGA. J was trimmed by 5 bases and V by 5 bases; bases with no gene match: 10. The CDR3 is 16 residues long. In DNA form, the CDR3 reads TGTGCCAGCAGCGATGGGACTAGCGGAGAGGGTGAGACCCAGTACTTC. As protein: CASSDGTSGEGETQYF.

V and J are TRBV27 and TRBJ2-7; D remains ambiguous. Germline V CDR1 and CDR2: MNHEY, SMNVEV (reference sequence). V was cut by 5 bases and J by 2 bases, with 13 bases left in between. The CDR3 is 14 amino acids. CDR3 protein: CASSPVDLTYEQYF. The CDR3 region has the DNA TGTGCCAGCAGTCCCGTTGACTTGACCTACGAGCAGTACTTC.

This sequence joins TRBV30 and TRBJ2-1; D is uncertain. CDR1 and CDR2 from the germline V gene are GTSNPN and SVGIG (reference sequence). The CDR3 covers 13 residues. Trimming cost V 2 bases and J 4 bases, with 9 bases left between them. CDR3 nucleotide sequence: TGTGCCTGGAGTATCGGGTTGTACAATGAGCAGTTCTTC. Its protein is CAWSIGLYNEQFF.

The chain uses TRBV19 and TRBJ2-3; D possibly corresponds to TRBD2 (6 bases). In germline, CDR1 is LNHDA, CDR2 SQIVND (reference sequence). This CDR3 is 16 amino acids long. The germline V and J ends were trimmed by 6 bases and 5 bases, with 21 bases remaining between them. CDR3 sequence reads: CASSLRGLKAVDTQYF. CDR3 bases: TGTGCCAGTAGCCTACGAGGACTAAAGGCGGTAGATACGCAGTATTTT. Based on the CDR3 plus reference TRBV19 and TRBJ2-3, the full variable domain is DGGITQSPKYLFRKEGQNVTLSCEQNLNHDAMYWYRQDPGQGLRLIYYSQIVNDFQKGDIAEGYSVSREKKESFPLTVTSAQKNPTAFYLCASSLRGLKAVDTQYFGPGTRLTVL.

V and J are TRBV19 and TRBJ1-1; 9 nucleotides align to TRBD1. V shed 5 bases, J shed 4 bases, and the junction held 11 bases outside the gene matches. Germline CDR1 LNHDA, CDR2 SQIVND (reference sequence). The CDR3 spans 16 residues. The CDR3 here is CASSARTGQGSTEAFF. The CDR3 bases are TGTGCCAGTAGTGCACGTACGGGACAGGGTAGCACTGAAGCTTTCTTT.

The CDR3 DNA reads as TGTGCCAGCAGTGAATTCGGCAGGGACACTGAAGCTTTCTTT. Its protein product is CASSEFGRDTEAFF. The gene calls are TRBV25-1 and TRBJ1-1; the D gene is possibly TRBD1 (5 bases). The CDR3 contains 14 residues. Germline CDR1 MGHDK, CDR2 SYGVNS. Trimming left V 1 base short and J 3 bases short, with 9 bases between.